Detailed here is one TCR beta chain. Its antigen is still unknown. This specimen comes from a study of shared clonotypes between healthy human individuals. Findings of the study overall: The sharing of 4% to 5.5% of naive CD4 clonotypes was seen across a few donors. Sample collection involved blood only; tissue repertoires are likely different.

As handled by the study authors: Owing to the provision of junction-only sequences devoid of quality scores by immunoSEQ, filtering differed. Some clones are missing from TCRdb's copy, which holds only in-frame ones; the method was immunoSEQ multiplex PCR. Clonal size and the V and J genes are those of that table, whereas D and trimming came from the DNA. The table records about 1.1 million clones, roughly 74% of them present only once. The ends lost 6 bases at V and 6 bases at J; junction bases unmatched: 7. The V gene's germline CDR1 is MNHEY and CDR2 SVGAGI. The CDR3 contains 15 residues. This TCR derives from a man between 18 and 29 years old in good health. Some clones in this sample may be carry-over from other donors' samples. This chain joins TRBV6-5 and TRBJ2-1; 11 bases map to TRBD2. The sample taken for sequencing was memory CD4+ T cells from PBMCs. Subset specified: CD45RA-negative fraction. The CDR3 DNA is TGTGCCAGCAGGATACTAGCGGGAGCTCTCAATGAGCAGTTCTTC. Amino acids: CASRILAGALNEQFF.